These 20 T cell receptor delta chains came from one sample sequenced in a study of gammadelta T cells in human blood. TCRdb reanalyzed the RT-PCR reads using CATT. The sample has 1,500 to 2,000 delta-chain clones, 6.5% to 7% seen once. Sequenced input: non-Vgamma9Vdelta2 gamma-delta T cells from fetal blood. Receptors originate from a human fetus.

The sample holds a few counts of this clone. This chain uses TRDV2 with TRDJ2; 12 bases line up with TRDD3. Trimming took 9 bases from V and 5 from J; bases not matched to a gene: 6. The CDR3 is made up of 14 amino acids. The germline CDR1 and CDR2 sequences are GEAIGNYY and EKD. CDR3 DNA: TGTGCCGGGGACACTGGGGGATACACAGCACAACTCTTCTTT. This codes for CAGDTGGYTAQLFF.

Concerning this clone itself: This may be a read error: a much more frequent sequence differs by one nucleotide. The rearrangement links TRAV29/DV5 to TRDJ2; TRDD3 agrees at 9 bases. No J gene is reported in TCRdb; it was inferred here by comparing the DNA with germline. In germline, CDR1 is NSMFDY, CDR2 ISSIKDK. The CDR3 runs 15 residues. The DNA for the CDR3 is TGTGCAACAAGCGGGGATACGACCCTTACAGCACAACTCTTCTTT. This gives the protein CATSGDTTLTAQLFF. The full variable domain, its missing parts supplied by reference TRAV29/DV5 and TRDJ2, is DQQVKQNSPSLSVQEGRISILNCDYTNSMFDYFLWYKKYPAEGPTFLISISSIKDKNEDGRFTVFLNKSAKHLSLHIVPSQPGDSAVYFCATSGDTTLTAQLFFGKGTQLIVEP.

This clone was detected a few times. The V call is TRDV1, the J call TRDJ2, with 7 bases fitting TRDD3. V lost 1 base to trimming and J lost 4 bases; unmatched junction nucleotides: 15. Germline-derived CDR1 and CDR2 are TSWWSYY and QGS. The CDR3 contains 19 residues. CDR3 bases: TGTGCTCTTGGGGAACAGGGGACTGGGGTACTAAATGGGACAGCACAACTCTTCTTT. This sequence encodes CALGEQGTGVLNGTAQLFF.

This clone is judged large. The chain recombines TRDV3 with TRDJ1; TRDD3 matches 7 bases. Germline V gene data show CDR1 as TVYSNPD and CDR2 as GDNSRS (reference sequence). The CDR3 is made up of 13 amino acids. The V segment lost 3 bases and the J segment 0 bases; nucleotides outside the gene matches: 4. CDR3 DNA: TGTGCCTTCCCCGGGGGATACACCGATAAACTCATCTTT. The encoded protein is CAFPGGYTDKLIF.

In this sample, this clone is medium-sized. The chain couples TRDV3 to TRDJ1; 12 bases are a match to TRDD3. V was clipped by 4 bases and J by 4 bases; unmatched bases: 10. Per the germline V gene, CDR1 is TVYSNPD and CDR2 is GDNSRS (reference sequence). CDR3 length: 15 amino acids. CDR3 residues: CAYAGGYEQSDKLIF. CDR3 DNA: TGTGCCTATGCTGGGGGATACGAACAGAGCGATAAACTCATCTTT.

With regard to this clone: Because the CDR3's place on the DNA is in doubt, the DNA is left out and the CDR3 is given as listed by TCRdb. No call exists for the J gene, whereas the V gene is TRAV29/DV5; TRDD3 was called by the table and not checked on the DNA. Germline CDR1 is NSMFDY and CDR2 is ISSIKDK. The CDR3 contains 17 residues when both ends are counted. The CDR3 spells CSVLLCSNWGYRAQLFF.

This clone rates as large. This sequence joins TRDV1 and TRDJ1; 7 bases are shared with TRDD3. Germline assignment: CDR1 TSWWSYY and CDR2 QGS. The CDR3 spans 14 residues. With 3 bases clipped from V and 0 bases from J, the junction kept 1 base outside the gene matches. The CDR3 DNA reads TGTGCTCTTGGGGACGGGGGATACACCGATAAACTCATCTTT. Residues: CALGDGGYTDKLIF.

This clone is medium-sized by share. This chain uses TRDV1 with TRDJ1; the match to TRDD3 covers 13 bases. The CDR3 sequence is 25 residues long. From germline, CDR1 is TSWWSYY and CDR2 QGS. V shed 0 bases and J 0 bases; nucleotides not matched to a gene: 25. The CDR3 reads CALGELILHRDTGGYASLYTDKLIF. In DNA, the CDR3 is TGTGCTCTTGGGGAACTAATCCTACATCGAGATACTGGGGGATACGCTTCTTTGTACACCGATAAACTCATCTTT.

In the case of this clone: This may stem from a read error, because a much larger clone lies one nucleotide away. The chain uses TRAV29/DV5 and TRDJ1; 8 bases map to TRDD3. The CDR3 runs 12 residues. Germline CDR1 and CDR2: NSMFDY and ISSIKDK. Here the CDR3 reads CAALGDTDKRIF. CDR3 bases: TGTGCAGCACTGGGGGACACCGATAAACGCATCTTT.

This clone was detected a few times. This is likely an artifact of a read error, given a far larger clone one base away. Other DNA sequences within the sample encode an identical CDR3. The chain employs TRDV3 and TRDJ2; D might be TRDD3 (6 bases). With 2 bases removed from V and 5 bases from J, the gap between germline ends came to 9 bases. The germline gives CDR1 TVYSNPD, CDR2 GDNSRS (reference sequence). This CDR3 has 12 amino acids. CDR3 sequence (DNA): TGTGCCTTTGGGGGACTAACAGCACAACTCTTCTTT. This encodes CAFGGLTAQLFF.

A word on this clone: A far larger clone lies a single base away; this is likely a read error. Distinct nucleotide sequences in the sample also encode this CDR3. Called V gene: TRDV2; the J gene was not called; no check of the table's D call, TRDD3, against the DNA was made. The CDR3 has 17 amino acids. Germline V gene data show CDR1 as GEAIGNYY and CDR2 as EKD. The CDR3 nucleotides are TGTGCCTGTGACACTGGGGGATACTCCTGGGACACCCGACAAATGTTTTTC. This codes for CACDTGGYSWDTRQMFF.

The table lists this clone with a few counts. V gene TRDV1 combines with J gene TRDJ2; D is possibly TRDD3 (6 bases). Germline loops: CDR1 TSWWSYY, CDR2 QGS. Trimming left V 1 base short and J 3 bases short, with 6 bases between. CDR3 length: 14 residues. CDR3 coding DNA: TGTGCTCTTGGGGAACGGGGGATGACAGCACAACTCTTCTTT. This translates into CALGERGMTAQLFF.

This clone was observed a few times. A far larger clone is one base from this, pointing to a likely read error. The genes are TRAV38-2/DV8 and TRDJ1; 10 nucleotides match TRDD3. The CDR3 is made up of 17 amino acids. From germline, CDR1 is TSESDYY and CDR2 QEAYKQQN. V lost 2 bases to trimming and J lost 5 bases; unmatched junction nucleotides: 12. The CDR3 reads CAYRSATGGCASDKLIF. DNA for the CDR3: TGTGCTTATAGGAGTGCTACTGGGGGATGCGCATCGGATAAACTCATCTTT.

This clone is large by share. The same CDR3 also results from other DNA sequences found in this sample. The chain carries TRDV1 and TRDJ2; TRDD3 might be the D (6 bases). Deletions cut 0 bases from V and 1 base from J, with 6 bases between. Germline values: CDR1 TSWWSYY, CDR2 QGS. The CDR3 covers 15 residues. The CDR3, as DNA: TGTGCTCTTGGGGAACTGGGGGATTTGACAGCACAACTCTTCTTT. Amino acid sequence: CALGELGDLTAQLFF.

This clone was seen only a few times. Since a far larger clone is one base different, this is likely a read error. This rearrangement joins TRDV2 to TRDJ1; 7 nucleotides line up with TRDD3. Germline lookup yields CDR1 GEAIGNYY and CDR2 EKD. The length of the CDR3 is 14 residues. Germline trimming cut 3 bases from V and 0 bases from J; bases unmatched to any gene: 3. The CDR3 coding sequence is TGTGCCTGTGACCCCTGGGGGTACACCGATAAACTCATCTTT. It specifies CACDPWGYTDKLIF.

This clone showed up just a few times. With a much larger clone just one base away, this may be a read error. This chain links TRDV1 with TRDJ3; 11 bases are shared with TRDD3. The ends lost 3 bases at V and 0 bases at J; junction bases unmatched: 16. From germline, CDR1 is TSWWSYY and CDR2 QGS. The CDR3 loop spans 23 amino acids. The CDR3 region has the DNA TGTGCTCTTGGGGACGATATACTGGGGGATATGCATCGGTACTCCTGGGACACCCGACAGATGTTTTTC. Translated: CALGDDILGDMHRYSWDTRQMFF.

This clone is large. The rearrangement joins TRDV1 to TRDJ2; 8 bases are a match to TRDD3. CDR1 TSWWSYY and CDR2 QGS come from the germline V gene. V lost 0 bases to trimming and J lost 5 bases; unmatched junction nucleotides: 2. There are 15 residues in the CDR3. The CDR3 bases are TGTGCTCTTGGGGAACTCCCTGGGGGAACAGCACAACTCTTCTTT. Amino acids: CALGELPGGTAQLFF.

This clone is labeled as large. At the DNA level, this CDR3 is encoded by other sequences in the same sample as well. This chain uses TRDV1 with TRDJ2, with 12 bases aligning to TRDD3. The CDR3 is 21 residues long. J gave up 8 bases and V 4 bases, and 23 bases lay outside the gene matches. In germline, CDR1 is TSWWSYY, CDR2 QGS. The CDR3, as DNA: TGTGCTCTTGGGGGTTCCTTCCTCTGGGGGATACGCCTGTTAGGTGGGGCACAACTCTTCTTT. Translation gives CALGGSFLWGIRLLGGAQLFF.

This clone qualifies as medium-sized (0.01 to 0.1%). Other DNA sequences in the sample encode the same CDR3. The V gene is TRDV1, the J gene TRDJ3; 10 bases line up with TRDD3. The CDR3 runs 19 residues. With 0 bases clipped from V and 0 bases from J, the junction kept 2 bases outside the gene matches. CDR1 and CDR2 (germline): TSWWSYY, QGS. CDR3 region: CALGELGDTRSWDTRQMFF. The CDR3 DNA follows: TGTGCTCTTGGGGAACTGGGGGATACGCGCTCCTGGGACACCCGACAGATGTTTTTC.

This clone is termed large. The rearrangement uses TRDV1 and TRDJ2, with 10 bases lining up with TRDD3. CDR3 length equals 16 residues. Germline CDR1 TSWWSYY, CDR2 QGS. V lost 0 bases to trimming and J lost 5 bases; unmatched junction nucleotides: 3. The DNA of the CDR3 is TGTGCTCTTGGGGAACTAGTACTGGGGGATACAGCACAACTCTTCTTT. It translates to CALGELVLGDTAQLFF.